Presented here are 7 T cell receptor beta chains from one specimen sequenced in a study of blood T cell repertoires in COVID-19. Produced via immunoSEQ multiplex PCR; TCRdb's table is partial and in-frame only. The sample includes 45,000 to 55,000 clones, about 90% seen only once; the top ten take about 3.1%. The specimen sequenced was peripheral blood. Receptor source: a human donor in a cohort sampled during active COVID-19.

V gene TRBV24-1 combines with J gene TRBJ2-5, with 9 bases lining up with TRBD1. Trimming cost V 3 bases and J 5 bases; bases outside gene matches: 6. The germline CDR1 and CDR2 sequences are KGHDR and SFDVKD. The CDR3 runs to 15 residues. The CDR3 spells CATSDPGQGTETQYF. The CDR3 coding sequence is TGTGCCACCAGTGATCCGGGACAGGGTACGGAGACCCAGTACTTC.

The rearrangement uses TRBV9 and TRBJ1-4, with D perhaps TRBD1 (5 bases). The V gene's germline CDR1 is SGDLS and CDR2 YYNGEE. The CDR3 loop spans 15 amino acids. V was cut by 3 bases and J by 2 bases, with 11 bases left in between. The CDR3 DNA follows: TGTGCCAGCAGCGCCCAGTGGGGCACTAATGAAAAACTGTTTTTT. It yields the protein CASSAQWGTNEKLFF.

The rearrangement joins TRBV5-1 to TRBJ2-3, with D possibly TRBD2 on 6 matching bases. This CDR3 is 17 amino acids long. Germline-derived CDR1 and CDR2 are SGHRS and YFSETQ. Trimming left V 0 bases short and J 4 bases short, with 18 bases between. The CDR3 DNA reads as TGCGCCAGCAGCTTGGGGGCGCTAGCGCCCCGGTCAGATACGCAGTATTTT. Translation: CASSLGALAPRSDTQYF.

V gene TRBV29-1 combines with J gene TRBJ1-2; 7 positions match TRBD1. The CDR3 contains 11 residues. Germline lookup yields CDR1 SQVTM and CDR2 ANQGSEA. With 7 bases clipped from V and 8 bases from J, the junction kept 7 bases outside the gene matches. CDR3: CSAVRGLGYTF. For the CDR3, the DNA is TGCAGCGCTGTCAGGGGGTTAGGCTACACCTTC.

V and J are TRBV25-1 and TRBJ2-2; D is perhaps TRBD2 (5 bases). CDR1 is MGHDK and CDR2 is SYGVNS in the germline V gene. V shed 7 bases and J shed 5 bases, with 17 bases lying between them. This CDR3 has 15 amino acids. DNA for the CDR3: TGTGCCAGCACATCTCAAGGGCCGGGAACCGGGGAGCTGTTTTTT. Its protein is CASTSQGPGTGELFF. The full variable domain, with the rest looked up from reference TRBV25-1 and TRBJ2-2, is EADIYQTPRYLVIGTGKKITLECSQTMGHDKMYWYQQDPGMELHLIHYSYGVNSTEKGDLSSESTVSRIRTEHFPLTLESARPSHTSQYLCASTSQGPGTGELFFGEGSRLTVL.

The V call is TRBV2, the J call TRBJ2-7; 15 bases align to TRBD2. Germline CDR1 reads SNHLY; CDR2 reads FYNNEI. V lost 6 bases, J lost 2 bases, and 11 bases stayed unmatched. The CDR3 is 18 residues long. The CDR3 DNA reads TGTGCCAGCAGGGCCGGACTAGCGGGAGGGCCGCGTGCCTACGAGCAGTACTTC. Residues: CASRAGLAGGPRAYEQYF.

This chain uses TRBV7-9 with TRBJ2-5; perhaps TRBD2 as D (7 bases). The CDR3 length is 14 residues. Germline CDR1 SEHNR, CDR2 FQNEAQ (reference sequence). The V gene lost 5 bases and the J gene lost 5 bases, with 15 bases spanning the gap. The CDR3 sequence is CASSKGGGTETQYF. The CDR3 nucleotides are TGTGCCAGCAGCAAGGGGGGGGGCACGGAGACCCAGTACTTC.